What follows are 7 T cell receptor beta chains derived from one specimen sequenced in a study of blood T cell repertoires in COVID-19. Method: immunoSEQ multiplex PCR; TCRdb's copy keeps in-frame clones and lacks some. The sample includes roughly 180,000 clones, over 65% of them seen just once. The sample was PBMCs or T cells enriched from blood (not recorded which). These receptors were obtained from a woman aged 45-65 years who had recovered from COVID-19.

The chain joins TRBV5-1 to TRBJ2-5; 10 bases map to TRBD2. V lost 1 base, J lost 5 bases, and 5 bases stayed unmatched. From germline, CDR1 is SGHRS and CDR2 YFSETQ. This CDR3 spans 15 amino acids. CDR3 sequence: CASSLTSGVGETQYF. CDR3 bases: TGCGCCAGCAGCTTGACTAGCGGGGTAGGGGAGACCCAGTACTTC.

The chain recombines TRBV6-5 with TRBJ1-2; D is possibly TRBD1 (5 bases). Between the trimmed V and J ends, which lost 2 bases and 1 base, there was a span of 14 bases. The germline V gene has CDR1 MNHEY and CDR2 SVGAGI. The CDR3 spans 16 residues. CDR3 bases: TGTGCCAGCAGTTACCTAACGCAGGGCGGTAACTATGGCTACACCTTC. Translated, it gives CASSYLTQGGNYGYTF.

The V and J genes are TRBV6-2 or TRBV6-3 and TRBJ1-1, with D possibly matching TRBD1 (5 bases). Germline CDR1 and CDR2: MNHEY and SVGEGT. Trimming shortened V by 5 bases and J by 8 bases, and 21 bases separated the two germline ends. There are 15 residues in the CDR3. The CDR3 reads CASSLQEGALGEAFF. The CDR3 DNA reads TGTGCCAGCAGTCTCCAGGAAGGGGCTCTGGGGGAAGCTTTCTTT.

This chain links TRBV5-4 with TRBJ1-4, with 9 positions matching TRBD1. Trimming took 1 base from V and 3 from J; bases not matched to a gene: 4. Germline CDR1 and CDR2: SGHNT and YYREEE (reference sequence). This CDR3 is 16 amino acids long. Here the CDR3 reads CASSLRRDRANEKLFF. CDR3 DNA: TGTGCCAGCAGCTTGAGGCGGGACAGGGCTAATGAAAAACTGTTTTTT.

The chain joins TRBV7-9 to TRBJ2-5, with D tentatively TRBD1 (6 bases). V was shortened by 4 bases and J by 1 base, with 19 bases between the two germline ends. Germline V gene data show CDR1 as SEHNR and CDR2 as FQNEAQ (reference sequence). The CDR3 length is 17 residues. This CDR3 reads CASSYLGAGRPQETQYF. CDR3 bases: TGTGCCAGCAGCTACCTGGGGGCTGGCAGACCCCAAGAGACCCAGTACTTC.

The CDR3 protein is CASGLSPVPPRGSYEQYV. CDR3 bases: TGTGCTAGTGGTTTGTCCCCCGTTCCCCCAAGAGGCTCCTACGAGCAGTACGTC. This sequence joins TRBV12-5 and TRBJ2-7; unclear D gene. The germline V gene has CDR1 LGHNT and CDR2 FRNRAP. The CDR3 spans 18 residues. V gave up 2 bases and J gave up 0 bases, with 20 bases separating them.

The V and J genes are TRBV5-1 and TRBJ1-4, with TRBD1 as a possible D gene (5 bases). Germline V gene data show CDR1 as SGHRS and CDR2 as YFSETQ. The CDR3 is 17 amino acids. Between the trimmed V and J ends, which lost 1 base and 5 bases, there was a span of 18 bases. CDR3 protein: CASSLWGPGKGNEKLFF. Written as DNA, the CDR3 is TGCGCCAGCAGCTTGTGGGGCCCCGGCAAAGGGAATGAAAAACTGTTTTTT.